Shown below are 30 T cell receptor beta chains from a single sample sequenced in a study of Ad26.COV2.S vaccination and SARS-CoV-2 variants. Sequencing was performed with immunoSEQ multiplex PCR; in TCRdb, only in-frame clones are kept and a portion is missing. The profile shows hundreds of thousands of clones, more than 80% of them singletons. Treatment indicated: some 19 received Ad26.COV2.S at low or high dose, single or two shots; 5 received placebo; per-sample allocation not given. The samples date from day 63 after the first vaccine or placebo injection. Sequences were derived from peripheral blood, sampled in a trial of Ad26.COV2.S vaccine versus placebo. The receptors derive from a person aged 18 to 65 who received the Ad26.COV2.S COVID-19 vaccine or a placebo.

The rearrangement links TRBV19 to TRBJ2-6, with D possibly called TRBD1 or TRBD2 (6 bases each). With 8 bases removed from V and 4 bases from J, the gap between germline ends came to 15 bases. The length of the CDR3 is 15 residues. Germline CDR1 and CDR2: LNHDA and SQIVND (reference sequence). CDR3 sequence: CASATGAVGANVLTF. CDR3 nucleotides: TGTGCCAGTGCCACGGGGGCAGTCGGGGCCAACGTCCTGACTTTC.

The rearrangement links TRBV6-5 to TRBJ2-7; D possibly corresponds to TRBD1 (5 bases). The ends were cut back, 8 bases at V and 8 bases at J, with 13 bases in the middle. Germline V gene data show CDR1 as MNHEY and CDR2 as SVGAGI. CDR3 length equals 11 residues. DNA for the CDR3: TGTGCCAGCGGGGCAGCGCTCCAGCAGTACTTC. Protein: CASGAALQQYF.

This clone was observed a few times. The rearrangement uses TRBV19 and TRBJ2-7; TRBD1 aligns across 9 bases. Germline CDR1 and CDR2: LNHDA and SQIVND (reference sequence). The CDR3 loop spans 14 amino acids. V gave up 2 bases and J gave up 2 bases; unmatched junction bases: 1. CDR3 DNA: TGTGCCAGTAGTATAACAGGGGGCCCCTACGAGCAGTACTTC. Translating gives CASSITGGPYEQYF.

The V and J genes are TRBV6-5 and TRBJ2-2; D is uncertain. V was pared by 2 bases and J by 6 bases, with 10 bases between. Germline-derived CDR1 and CDR2 are MNHEY and SVGAGI. The CDR3 is made up of 14 amino acids. The CDR3, as DNA: TGTGCCAGCAGTTACGGAGCCACCGCCGGGGAGCTGTTTTTT. Its protein product is CASSYGATAGELFF.

This chain links TRBV3-1 (or the pseudogene TRBV3-2) with TRBJ2-1; 8 bases map to TRBD2. The CDR3 is 17 residues long. CDR1 is LGHDT, CDR2 YNNKEL, per germline (reference sequence). V was clipped by 2 bases and J by 8 bases; unmatched bases: 14. The CDR3 spells CASSQYVGTRLRDEQFF. CDR3 coding DNA: TGTGCCAGCAGCCAATATGTTGGGACTAGGCTTCGGGATGAGCAGTTCTTC.

There are a few counts of this clone. The genes are TRBV28 and TRBJ2-5, with 11 bases lining up with TRBD1. Germline V gene sequence: CDR1 MDHEN, CDR2 SYDVKM. The CDR3 covers 16 residues. V lost 6 bases to trimming and J lost 5 bases; unmatched junction nucleotides: 11. The CDR3 spells CASRPYPGQGDETQYF. CDR3 in DNA: TGTGCCAGCAGACCTTATCCGGGACAGGGGGATGAGACCCAGTACTTC.

The rearrangement uses TRBV18 and TRBJ2-1; D might be TRBD2 (6 bases). This CDR3 is built from 17 residues. Germline loops: CDR1 KGHSH, CDR2 LQKENI. Trimming cost V 1 base and J 6 bases, with 19 bases left between them. The CDR3 reads CASSPLGAGANINEQFF. CDR3 nucleotide sequence: TGTGCCAGCTCACCACTTGGAGCGGGCGCAAATATCAATGAGCAGTTCTTC. Drawing the rest from reference TRBV18 and TRBJ2-1, the complete variable domain is NAGVMQNPRHLVRRRGQEARLRCSPMKGHSHVYWYRQLPEEGLKFMVYLQKENIIDESGMPKERFSAEFPKEGPSILRIQQVVRGDSAAYFCASSPLGAGANINEQFFGPGTRLTVL.

This chain connects TRBV12-3 or TRBV12-4 to TRBJ1-2, with TRBD1 as a possible D gene (6 bases). This CDR3 spans 13 amino acids. V dropped 4 bases and J dropped 8 bases, with 14 bases sitting between them. CDR3 nucleotides: TGTGCCAGCAGTTCACACAGGGCGTGGGGCTACACCTTC. Translated, it gives CASSSHRAWGYTF.

The chain combines TRBV3-1 (or the pseudogene TRBV3-2) with TRBJ2-7, with 7 bases matching TRBD1. With V trimmed by 3 bases and J by 3 bases, 8 bases remained unmatched. The CDR3 is 15 amino acids. In germline, CDR1 is LGHDT, CDR2 YNNKEL (reference sequence). The CDR3 is CASSQDRDRLYEQYF. CDR3 in DNA: TGTGCCAGCAGCCAGGACCGGGACAGACTCTACGAGCAGTACTTC.

Only a few counts were recorded for this clone. The V call is TRBV25-1, the J call TRBJ1-4; D gene unclear. Looked up from germline, CDR1 is MGHDK and CDR2 is SYGVNS. This CDR3 spans 16 amino acids. V gave up 3 bases and J gave up 2 bases, with 13 bases separating them. CDR3 sequence (DNA): TGTGCCAGCAGTGACACGCTGGACCCCACTAATGAAAAACTGTTTTTT. Protein sequence: CASSDTLDPTNEKLFF.

The chain recombines TRBV7-6 with TRBJ2-5; D is possibly TRBD2 (6 bases). Looked up from germline, CDR1 is SGHVS and CDR2 is FNYEAQ. The CDR3 is made up of 14 amino acids. V lost 2 bases, J lost 3 bases, and 10 bases lay in between. CDR3 residues: CASSLNSGKETQYF. CDR3 nucleotides: TGTGCCAGCAGCTTAAATAGCGGCAAAGAGACCCAGTACTTC.

This clone came up a few times. V usage is TRBV18 and J usage is TRBJ2-1; TRBD1 matches at 10 bases. CDR1 and CDR2 from the germline V gene are KGHSH and LQKENI. V was clipped by 2 bases and J by 6 bases; unmatched bases: 7. The length of the CDR3 is 16 residues. The CDR3 nucleotides are TGTGCCAGCTCACCAGTGACAGGGGGCGGGAGCAATGAGCAGTTCTTC. Its protein product is CASSPVTGGGSNEQFF.

The V and J genes are TRBV5-1 and TRBJ1-1; D not certain. The CDR3 extends over 14 amino acids. The V gene lost 0 bases and the J gene lost 1 base, with 7 bases spanning the gap. CDR1 and CDR2 (germline): SGHRS, YFSETQ. CDR3 nucleotides: TGCGCCAGCAGCTTGGAGCGTTCGAACACTGAAGCTTTCTTT. This sequence encodes CASSLERSNTEAFF.

The chain employs TRBV6-5 and TRBJ2-7; 7 bases map to TRBD2. Germline trimming cut 5 bases from V and 4 bases from J; bases unmatched to any gene: 8. Germline lookup yields CDR1 MNHEY and CDR2 SVGAGI. CDR3 length equals 14 residues. The CDR3 bases are TGTGCCAGCAGTCCCGCCCCCGGGGGGTACGAGCAGTACTTC. Encoded protein: CASSPAPGGYEQYF.

The V and J genes are TRBV5-1 and TRBJ2-3; 9 nucleotides match TRBD2. V lost 4 bases to trimming and J lost 6 bases; unmatched junction nucleotides: 6. The CDR3 contains 14 residues. CDR1 is SGHRS and CDR2 is YFSETQ in the germline V gene. CDR3 in DNA: TGCGCCAGCAGCACCATAGCGGGAGTTGATACGCAGTATTTT. Translating it yields CASSTIAGVDTQYF.

The CDR3 coding sequence is TGTGCCAGCAGCCAAGATAACAGGCCTAATCAGCCCCAGCATTTT. Its protein product is CASSQDNRPNQPQHF. The chain has TRBV4-2 and TRBJ1-5; D is perhaps TRBD1 (5 bases). Germline V CDR1 and CDR2: LGHNA, YNFKEQ. This CDR3 is built from 15 residues. The V end was cut by 0 bases, the J end by 4 bases, with 10 bases between.

The V and J genes are TRBV12-5 and TRBJ1-1; D is undetermined. Trimming took 5 bases from V and 1 from J, leaving 11 bases between them. Germline loops: CDR1 LGHNT, CDR2 FRNRAP. CDR3 length equals 14 residues. CDR3 sequence: CASGQAVRNTEAFF. The CDR3 region has the DNA TGTGCTAGTGGTCAAGCGGTGAGGAACACTGAAGCTTTCTTT.

V and J are TRBV6-2 or TRBV6-3 and TRBJ1-2; 7 positions match TRBD1. The CDR3 is made up of 16 amino acids. The V gene's germline CDR1 is MNHEY and CDR2 SVGEGT. With V trimmed by 6 bases and J by 8 bases, 18 bases remained unmatched. CDR3 sequence reads: CASSRDSGGLIGGYTF. The CDR3 DNA follows: TGTGCCAGCAGCCGCGACTCAGGGGGATTGATTGGCGGCTACACCTTC.

The V call is TRBV7-8, the J call TRBJ2-6; D might be TRBD1 (6 bases). V was clipped by 4 bases and J by 10 bases, with 14 bases between them. CDR1 SGHVS and CDR2 FQNEAQ come from the germline V gene. The CDR3 contains 14 residues. The CDR3: CASSWARGHNVLTF. CDR3 bases: TGTGCCAGCAGCTGGGCCCGGGGACATAACGTCCTGACTTTC.

With regard to this clone: The sample holds other DNA sequences that translate to the same CDR3. The chain links TRBV3-1 (or the pseudogene TRBV3-2) to TRBJ1-3; D uncertain. The CDR3 runs 13 residues. CDR1 LGHDT and CDR2 YNNKEL come from the germline V gene (reference sequence). Deletions cut 4 bases from V and 4 bases from J, with 8 bases between. This CDR3 is CASSPTGGNTIYF. The CDR3 DNA reads TGTGCCAGCAGCCCGACGGGAGGAAACACCATATATTTT.

V usage is TRBV28 and J usage is TRBJ2-1; tentatively, D is TRBD1 (6 bases). The CDR3 spans 14 residues. Germline CDR1 and CDR2: MDHEN and SYDVKM. Trimming stripped 2 bases from V and 2 bases from J, with 7 bases between. CDR3 protein: CASSLGQPYNEQFF. The CDR3 region has the DNA TGTGCCAGCAGTTTAGGACAGCCCTACAATGAGCAGTTCTTC. Together with reference TRBV28 and TRBJ2-1, the CDR3 gives the full variable domain: DVKVTQSSRYLVKRTGEKVFLECVQDMDHENMFWYRQDPGLGLRLIYFSYDVKMKEKGDIPEGYSVSREKKERFSLILESASTNQTSMYLCASSLGQPYNEQFFGPGTRLTVL.

Concerning this clone itself: In the same sample, other DNA sequences code for this CDR3. The V gene is TRBV7-9, the J gene TRBJ2-7; 8 nucleotides line up with TRBD1. The CDR3 is made up of 14 amino acids. V lost 1 base to trimming and J lost 4 bases; unmatched junction nucleotides: 3. The germline CDR1 and CDR2 sequences are SEHNR and FQNEAQ (reference sequence). The CDR3 sequence is CASSLGQGIYEQYF. The DNA for the CDR3 is TGTGCCAGCAGCTTAGGACAGGGGATTTACGAGCAGTACTTC.

The chain couples TRBV6-6 to TRBJ2-5, with D possibly matching TRBD2 (7 bases). CDR1 is MNHNY and CDR2 is SVGAGI in the germline V gene (reference sequence). This CDR3 region has 14 residues. V was trimmed by 7 bases and J by 5 bases, leaving 17 bases between them. Here the CDR3 DNA reads TGTGCCAGCACCCTTGGGGGGGCCTGGGAGACCCAGTACTTC. Its protein product is CASTLGGAWETQYF.

This sequence joins TRBV7-9 and TRBJ1-2; possible D gene TRBD1, 5 bases. This CDR3 has 11 amino acids. Germline V gene data show CDR1 as SEHNR and CDR2 as FQNEAQ (reference sequence). V lost 8 bases, J lost 2 bases, and 6 bases lay in between. The CDR3: CASGGNYGYTF. CDR3 DNA: TGTGCCAGCGGGGGAAACTATGGCTACACCTTC.

CDR3 protein: CASSPPDYNPLKGAFF. The CDR3, as DNA: TGTGCCAGCTCACCACCGGATTACAACCCCCTAAAGGGAGCTTTCTTT. This chain links TRBV18 with TRBJ1-1; D not certain. Trimming shortened V by 0 bases and J by 10 bases, and 21 bases separated the two germline ends. The V gene's germline CDR1 is KGHSH and CDR2 LQKENI. CDR3 length equals 16 residues.

The chain uses TRBV7-9 and TRBJ1-3; perhaps TRBD1 as D (6 bases). Germline CDR1 and CDR2: SEHNR and FQNEAQ (reference sequence). This CDR3 comprises 15 residues. The V end was cut by 5 bases, the J end by 3 bases, with 14 bases between. The CDR3 coding sequence is TGTGCCAGCAGCCCCCCCGGGGGCAGTGGAAACACCATATATTTT. Translated, it gives CASSPPGGSGNTIYF. The full variable domain, with the rest looked up from reference TRBV7-9 and TRBJ1-3, is DTGVSQNPRHKITKRGQNVTFRCDPISEHNRLYWYRQTLGQGPEFLTYFQNEAQLEKSRLLSDRFSAERPKGSFSTLEIQRTEQGDSAMYLCASSPPGGSGNTIYFGEGSWLTVV.

The chain uses TRBV30 and TRBJ1-3; D is unclear. V lost 2 bases to trimming and J lost 5 bases, with 16 bases between them. The CDR3 extends over 15 amino acids. Per germline, CDR1 GTSNPN and CDR2 SVGIG (reference sequence). The CDR3 region has the DNA TGTGCCTGGAGTTTCCGAGGGAGGCAGCGAAACACCATATATTTT. Its translation is CAWSFRGRQRNTIYF.

This clone was observed a handful of times. CDR3 sequence reads: CASNGTGDQPQHF. The CDR3, as DNA: TGCGCCAGCAATGGAACTGGGGATCAGCCCCAGCATTTT. The chain uses TRBV10-1 and TRBJ1-5; D is unresolved. V lost 7 bases to trimming and J lost 5 bases, with 12 bases between them. Germline-derived CDR1 and CDR2 are WNHNN and SYGVQD (reference sequence). The CDR3 is made up of 13 amino acids.

The chain couples TRBV30 to TRBJ2-1; TRBD2 agrees at 10 bases. V shed 2 bases and J 5 bases; nucleotides not matched to a gene: 15. Per the germline V gene, CDR1 is GTSNPN and CDR2 is SVGIG (reference sequence). The CDR3 covers 18 residues. The CDR3 coding sequence is TGTGCCTGGAGTAGAGACGCTCTTAGCGGGAGGTCCCACAATGAGCAGTTCTTC. Translating gives CAWSRDALSGRSHNEQFF.

Comments on this clone: Other nucleotide sequences from this sample produce the same CDR3. The V call is TRBV27, the J call TRBJ2-1; 12 positions match TRBD2. The CDR3 loop spans 14 amino acids. CDR1 is MNHEY, CDR2 SMNVEV, per germline (reference sequence). Trimming took 2 bases from V and 7 from J; bases not matched to a gene: 0. CDR3 nucleotide sequence: TGTGCCAGCAGTTTAGGACTAGCGGGGAATGAGCAGTTCTTC. The encoded protein is CASSLGLAGNEQFF.